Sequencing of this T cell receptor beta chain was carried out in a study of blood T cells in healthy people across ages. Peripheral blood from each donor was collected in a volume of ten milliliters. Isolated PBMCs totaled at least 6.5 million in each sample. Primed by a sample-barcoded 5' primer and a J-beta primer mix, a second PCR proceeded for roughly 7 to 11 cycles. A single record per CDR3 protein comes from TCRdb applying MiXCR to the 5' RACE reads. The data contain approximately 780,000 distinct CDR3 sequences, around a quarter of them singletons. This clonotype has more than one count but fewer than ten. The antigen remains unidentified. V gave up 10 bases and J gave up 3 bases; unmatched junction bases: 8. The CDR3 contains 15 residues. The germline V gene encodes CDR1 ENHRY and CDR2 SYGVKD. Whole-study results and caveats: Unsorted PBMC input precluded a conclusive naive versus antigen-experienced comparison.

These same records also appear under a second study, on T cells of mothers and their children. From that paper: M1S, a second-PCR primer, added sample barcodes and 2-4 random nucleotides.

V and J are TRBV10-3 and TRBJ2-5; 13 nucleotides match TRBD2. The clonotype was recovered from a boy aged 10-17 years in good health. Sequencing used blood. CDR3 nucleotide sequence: TGTGCCACCGATACCGGGACTAGCGGGAAAGAGACCCAGTACTTC. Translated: CATDTGTSGKETQYF.